These T cell receptor beta chains were read from a single sample in a study of cytomegalovirus exposure and HLA in healthy donors. TCRdb's copy holds only in-frame clones and misses some; the assay was immunoSEQ multiplex PCR. The sample lists approximately 150,000 clones, around 75% occurring once. Sequenced: PBMCs. The origin of the receptors is a man aged 18 to 30 in good health and CMV-seropositive. CDR3s include the opening cysteine and the closing phenylalanine or tryptophan. The D gene is left open where the match is weak. Not every row has a clone size; where given, it reads once, few, many or a size class.

TRBJ2-7 . TRBV6-5 . CANPDKLYEQYF TGTGCCAACCCCGACAAACTCTACGAGCAGTACTTC
TRBJ2-5 . TRBV28 . CASSSSDRYQETQYF TGTGCCAGCAGTTCCTCGGACAGATACCAAGAGACCCAGTACTTC
TRBJ2-1 . TRBV9 . CASSVRGYSYNEQFF TGTGCCAGCAGCGTGCGCGGATACTCCTACAATGAGCAGTTCTTC
TRBJ2-1 TRBD2 TRBV5-1 . CASRGAVREGPYNEQFF TGCGCCAGCAGGGGCGCGGTGCGGGAGGGCCCCTACAATGAGCAGTTCTTC
TRBJ2-1 TRBD1 TRBV7-2 . CASSLTGDSYNEQFF TGTGCCAGCAGCCTCACAGGGGACTCCTACAATGAGCAGTTCTTC
TRBJ2-1 . TRBV7-3 few CASSPVGSNEQFF TGTGCCAGCAGCCCCGTGGGCAGCAATGAGCAGTTCTTC
TRBJ2-1 . TRBV28 . CASSKGLHNEQFF TGTGCCAGCAGCAAGGGACTCCACAATGAGCAGTTCTTC
TRBJ1-5 . TRBV7-9 few CASSLQGNQPQHF TGTGCCAGCAGCCTTCAGGGCAATCAGCCCCAGCATTTT
TRBJ1-1 . TRBV7-6 few CASSLGRDGMPTAFF TGTGCCAGCAGCTTAGGGAGGGACGGTATGCCTACAGCTTTCTTT
TRBJ2-5 TRBD1 TRBV27 . CASSPDRDDVTQYF TGTGCCAGCAGTCCGGACAGGGATGATGTGACCCAGTACTTC
TRBJ2-2 TRBD1 TRBV6-5 . CASSKDRANTGELFF TGTGCCAGCAGCAAGGACAGGGCGAACACCGGGGAGCTGTTTTTT
TRBJ2-3 TRBD2 TRBV5-1 . CASCLVPGTSGTDTQYF TGCGCCAGCTGCTTGGTTCCCGGGACTAGCGGCACAGATACGCAGTATTTT